This T cell receptor (beta chain) comes out of a study of blood T cell repertoires in COVID-19. V shed 10 bases and J shed 10 bases, with 19 bases lying between them. The CDR3 runs 12 residues. Sequencing used immunoSEQ multiplex PCR; TCRdb keeps in-frame clones, though not all of them. The repertoire holds more than 150,000 clones, with just under 80% as singletons. The receptor was derived from a woman of 80 years or more with active or convalescent COVID-19. The sequencing input was peripheral blood. The chain links TRBV12-3 or TRBV12-4 to TRBJ1-1, with a tentative D call TRBD1 (6 bases). The DNA for the CDR3 is TGTGCCACCCTACTGGGGGGAGGGGGAGCTTTCTTT. Translating it yields CATLLGGGGAFF.